These 8 T cell receptor beta chains came from one sample sequenced in a study of T cell repertoires in cytomegalovirus infection. TCRdb passed the reads through MiXCR, listing each CDR3 protein once. The data hold some 180,000 distinct CDR3 sequences, with about 17% observed a single time. Sequenced input: CD8+ T cells from PBMCs. These receptors all stem from a human donor in good health (CMV status not recorded). Some clones in this sample may be carry-over from other donors' samples.

The J gene is TRBJ2-7, the V gene TRBV28, with unresolved D. CDR3 length: 16 residues. CDR1 is MDHEN, CDR2 SYDVKM, per germline. Trimming stripped 4 bases from V and 0 bases from J, with 16 bases between. The DNA of the CDR3 is TGTGCCAGCAGTTACTCCGACGTAATTTACTCCTACGAGCAGTACTTC. Protein sequence: CASSYSDVIYSYEQYF.

This clonotype was detected a few times. This chain links TRBV12-5 with TRBJ1-2; the D gene is possibly TRBD1 (6 bases). V dropped 5 bases and J dropped 4 bases, with 11 bases sitting between them. Per germline, CDR1 LGHNT and CDR2 FRNRAP. The CDR3 sequence is 13 residues long. Here the CDR3 reads CASGGGQVYGYTF. The CDR3 nucleotides read TGTGCTAGTGGTGGGGGGCAGGTCTATGGCTACACCTTC.

The sample holds a few counts of this clonotype. The genes are TRBV7-9 and TRBJ2-7; D is unclear. The CDR3 runs 14 residues. Germline V gene data show CDR1 as SEHNR and CDR2 as FQNEAQ (reference sequence). Between the trimmed V and J ends, which lost 1 base and 2 bases, there was a span of 9 bases. This chain's CDR3 is CASSLGTAAYEQYF. The CDR3 DNA is TGTGCCAGCAGCTTAGGCACAGCTGCCTACGAGCAGTACTTC.

J is TRBJ2-1 and V is TRBV10-2; TRBD2 matches 13 bases. This CDR3 spans 16 amino acids. The V segment lost 5 bases and the J segment 4 bases; nucleotides outside the gene matches: 5. Germline values: CDR1 WSHSY, CDR2 SAAADI. The CDR3 spells CASSRGLAGIYNEQFF. In nucleotides, the CDR3 is TGCGCCAGCAGTCGGGGACTAGCGGGGATATACAATGAGCAGTTCTTC.

This clonotype came up a few times. The chain carries TRBV12-3 or TRBV12-4 and TRBJ2-7, with D perhaps matching TRBD1 (6 bases). This CDR3 region has 14 residues. V gave up 3 bases and J gave up 3 bases, with 12 bases separating them. The DNA of the CDR3 is TGTGCCAGCAGTTTCCGGACAGCATTCTACGAGCAGTACTTC. Translating it yields CASSFRTAFYEQYF.

This clonotype was observed a few times. The rearrangement links TRBV4-1 to TRBJ2-7, with D uncertain. The CDR3 is made up of 15 amino acids. Trimming stripped 0 bases from V and 0 bases from J, with 9 bases between. The germline gives CDR1 MGHRA, CDR2 YSYEKL. CDR3: CASSQDSQDSYEQYF. The CDR3 region has the DNA TGCGCCAGCAGCCAAGACAGTCAGGACTCCTACGAGCAGTACTTC.

This clonotype was found a few times. Written as DNA, the CDR3 is TGTGCCAGCAGCCAAGATCGATGGGTAGTGGCAAACACTGAAGCTTTCTTT. It yields the protein CASSQDRWVVANTEAFF. This chain joins TRBV4-2 and TRBJ1-1; D not resolved. This CDR3 has 17 amino acids. The V gene's germline CDR1 is LGHNA and CDR2 YNFKEQ. Trimming left V 0 bases short and J 2 bases short, with 16 bases between.

This chain joins TRBV7-9 and TRBJ1-2; 7 bases fit TRBD1. J gave up 8 bases and V 0 bases, and 12 bases lay outside the gene matches. From germline, CDR1 is SEHNR and CDR2 FQNEAQ (reference sequence). The CDR3 extends over 16 amino acids. The CDR3 loop reads CASSLASDRTDRGYTF. The CDR3 nucleotides are TGTGCCAGCAGCTTAGCCTCGGACAGGACCGACAGGGGCTACACCTTC.